The 30 T cell receptor beta chains below come from one sample, sequenced in a study of T cells in Graves' hyperthyroidism and ophthalmopathy. Amplified TCR beta CDR3 regions came from RNA transcripts. The HTBI primer set was used in a first-round RT-PCR of the TCR CDR3. TCRdb reprocessed the multiplex PCR reads with MiXCR, giving one entry per CDR3 protein. In the table there are 250,000 to 300,000 distinct CDR3 sequences, about 14% of which are singletons. Sequencing was done on a sample of blood. The receptor set was obtained from a woman under 40 with Graves' hyperthyroidism that later progressed to Graves' ophthalmopathy.

The chain is built from TRBV6-1 and TRBJ2-3; perhaps TRBD2 as D (6 bases). The CDR3 sequence is 15 residues long. V was pared by 5 bases and J by 2 bases, with 14 bases between. Germline loops: CDR1 MNHNS, CDR2 SASEGT. This CDR3 is CASSTGTGYTDTQYF. CDR3 DNA sequence: TGTGCCAGCAGTACCGGGACTGGTTACACAGATACGCAGTATTTT.

The rearrangement joins TRBV12-3 or TRBV12-4 to TRBJ1-1, with 7 bases identical to TRBD1. The CDR3 spans 18 residues. V dropped 3 bases and J dropped 0; count of bases not matched to a gene: 13. Here the CDR3 DNA reads TGTGCCAGCAGTTTTCGAGGGGGCAGGGCAAGCATGAACACTGAAGCTTTCTTT. Its protein is CASSFRGGRASMNTEAFF.

This clonotype came up once. The genes are TRBV20-1 and TRBJ1-5; tentative D call: TRBD1 (5 bases). The germline V gene encodes CDR1 DFQATT and CDR2 SNEGSKA (reference sequence). CDR3 length: 15 residues. The ends were cut back, 4 bases at V and 0 bases at J, with 13 bases in the middle. The DNA of the CDR3 is TGCAGTGCTAATCCATGGGGGGATAGCAATCAGCCCCAGCATTTT. As protein: CSANPWGDSNQPQHF.

This clonotype was seen only a few times. The CDR3 bases are TGTGCCAGCAAGGGGACAGGGAACTCCTACGAGCAGTACTTC. Its translation: CASKGTGNSYEQYF. The chain couples TRBV6-1 to TRBJ2-7; TRBD1 aligns across 9 bases. CDR3 size: 14 residues. Unmatched junction bases numbered 4, after V lost 7 bases and J lost 0 bases. Germline V lookup: CDR1 MNHNS, CDR2 SASEGT.

At least ten counts were recorded for this clonotype. The V gene is TRBV20-1, the J gene TRBJ1-5; D is unclear. Trimming removed 6 bases from V and 11 bases from J, with 20 bases in between. The germline V gene has CDR1 DFQATT and CDR2 SNEGSKA (reference sequence). The CDR3 runs 13 residues. The CDR3 sequence: CSAQEIGSSAQHF. The CDR3 bases are TGCAGTGCGCAGGAGATCGGGTCCTCGGCCCAGCATTTT.

This clonotype was seen ten or more times. The V call is TRBV20-1, the J call TRBJ2-7, with D perhaps being TRBD1 or TRBD2 (6 bases each). CDR1 and CDR2 (germline): DFQATT, SNEGSKA (reference sequence). The V and J ends lost 2 bases and 5 bases respectively, with 10 bases between them. The CDR3 contains 12 residues. CDR3 nucleotide sequence: TGCAGTGCTAGAAAAGGGGGGAACGAGCAGTACTTC. Amino acid sequence: CSARKGGNEQYF.

The sample holds many counts of this clonotype. V and J are TRBV20-1 and TRBJ1-2; no reliable D call. CDR3 size: 13 residues. V was pared by 8 bases and J by 8 bases, with 21 bases between. Germline V gene data show CDR1 as DFQATT and CDR2 as SNEGSKA (reference sequence). CDR3 loop: CSRDLGLVHGYTF. The CDR3 nucleotides read TGCAGTCGAGATTTAGGGTTAGTGCACGGCTACACCTTC.

Only a few counts were recorded for this clonotype. The junction and the germline gene differ at one end; a read error may be behind it. The chain recombines TRBV7-9 with TRBJ2-5; D is unresolved. Germline CDR1 is SEHNR and CDR2 is FQNEAQ (reference sequence). This CDR3 is built from 14 residues. CDR3 residues: CASSLGVPQETQYF. CDR3 in DNA: TGCGCCAGCAGCCTTGGGGTCCCCCAAGAGACCCAGTACTTC.

This clonotype has at least ten counts. This chain connects TRBV6-1 to TRBJ2-7; 10 bases match TRBD1. V shed 8 bases, J shed 4 bases, and the junction held 11 bases outside the gene matches. Germline lookup yields CDR1 MNHNS and CDR2 SASEGT. The CDR3 runs 15 residues. The CDR3 sequence: CASVRWDRGSYEQYF. The CDR3, as DNA: TGTGCCAGCGTCAGATGGGACAGGGGATCTTACGAGCAGTACTTC.

This clonotype has ten or more counts. The chain is built from TRBV5-5 and TRBJ2-7; D is ambiguous. Germline V gene sequence: CDR1 SGHKS, CDR2 YYEKEE (reference sequence). Trimming shortened V by 2 bases and J by 2 bases, and 14 bases separated the two germline ends. CDR3 length: 15 amino acids. The CDR3 region has the DNA TGTGCCAGCAGCTTTTTGGTGGGCTCGGCCTACGAGCAGTACTTC. As protein: CASSFLVGSAYEQYF. Together with reference TRBV5-5 and TRBJ2-7, the CDR3 gives the full variable domain: DAGVTQSPTHLIKTRGQQVTLRCSPISGHKSVSWYQQVLGQGPQFIFQYYEKEERGRGNFPDRFSARQFPNYSSELNVNALLLGDSALYLCASSFLVGSAYEQYFGPGTRLTVT.

The chain carries TRBV20-1 and TRBJ2-1, with 13 bases aligning to TRBD2. The CDR3 consists of 16 residues. V lost 3 bases, J lost 7 bases, and 9 bases stayed unmatched. Germline V gene data show CDR1 as DFQATT and CDR2 as SNEGSKA (reference sequence). The CDR3 region has the DNA TGCAGTGCTAGGGGTGGACTAGCGGGAGTTTGGAATGAGCAGTTCTTC. Translated, it gives CSARGGLAGVWNEQFF.

This clonotype was seen a handful of times. This rearrangement joins TRBV25-1 to TRBJ2-1; unclear D gene. The V end lost 3 bases, the J end lost 8 bases, and 5 bases lay between the germline ends. Germline values: CDR1 MGHDK, CDR2 SYGVNS. The CDR3 is 11 residues long. CDR3: CASSEGYEQFF. The CDR3 nucleotides read TGTGCCAGCAGTGAGGGGTATGAGCAGTTCTTC.

There are many counts of this clonotype. The V and J genes are TRBV27 and TRBJ2-5, with 12 positions matching TRBD2. V was pared by 5 bases and J by 4 bases, with 5 bases of the junction left unmatched. Germline V gene sequence: CDR1 MNHEY, CDR2 SMNVEV (reference sequence). The CDR3 consists of 15 residues. CDR3 in amino acids: CASSRLAGVPETQYF. The CDR3 DNA sequence: TGTGCCAGCAGTCGACTAGCGGGAGTGCCAGAGACCCAGTACTTC.

This clonotype has ten or more counts. The chain combines TRBV7-8 with TRBJ1-4; D remains unclear. Germline V gives CDR1 SGHVS, CDR2 FQNEAQ. This CDR3 comprises 16 residues. V shed 5 bases and J shed 0 bases, with 13 bases lying between them. CDR3: CASSPLWLATNEKLFF. The CDR3 DNA sequence: TGTGCCAGCAGCCCTTTATGGCTAGCAACTAATGAAAAACTGTTTTTT.

The chain recombines TRBV4-3 with TRBJ2-1, with TRBD2 matching 11 bases. Germline loops: CDR1 LGHNA, CDR2 YSLEER. V was clipped by 0 bases and J by 4 bases; unmatched bases: 8. There are 18 residues in the CDR3. CDR3 residues: CASSQELAGALTYNEQFF. CDR3 DNA: TGCGCCAGCAGCCAAGAACTAGCGGGAGCGCTCACGTACAATGAGCAGTTCTTC.

This clonotype has ten or more counts. The rearrangement joins TRBV27 to TRBJ2-7, with 7 bases aligning to TRBD1. The CDR3 length is 14 residues. The V segment lost 1 base and the J segment 4 bases; nucleotides outside the gene matches: 4. Germline CDR1 reads MNHEY; CDR2 reads SMNVEV (reference sequence). The CDR3 nucleotides read TGTGCCAGCAGTTTATTTGCAGGGGGATACGAGCAGTACTTC. Its translation is CASSLFAGGYEQYF.

This clonotype was seen a few times. The chain recombines TRBV19 with TRBJ2-2; either TRBD1 or TRBD2 may supply D (5 bases each). Germline V CDR1 and CDR2: LNHDA, SQIVND (reference sequence). The CDR3 sequence is 15 residues long. V shed 3 bases and J shed 2 bases, with 10 bases lying between them. CDR3 region: CASSIPGPNTGELFF. CDR3 nucleotide sequence: TGTGCCAGTAGTATTCCGGGACCAAACACCGGGGAGCTGTTTTTT. The whole variable domain, filled in from reference TRBV19 and TRBJ2-2, reads DGGITQSPKYLFRKEGQNVTLSCEQNLNHDAMYWYRQDPGQGLRLIYYSQIVNDFQKGDIAEGYSVSREKKESFPLTVTSAQKNPTAFYLCASSIPGPNTGELFFGEGSRLTVL.

This clonotype occurred many times. This chain connects TRBV7-3 to TRBJ2-7, with TRBD2 matching over 7 bases. The CDR3 is 16 residues long. Trimming at V came to 1 base and at J to 2 bases, leaving 8 bases not matched to a gene. The V gene's germline CDR1 is SGHTA and CDR2 FQGTGA. The CDR3 here is CASSLSGTSAPYEQYF. The CDR3 region has the DNA TGTGCCAGCAGCTTAAGTGGCACTAGCGCACCCTACGAGCAGTACTTC.

The chain is built from TRBV5-4 and TRBJ2-1, with 7 bases lining up with TRBD2. The CDR3 extends over 16 amino acids. The junction had 13 bases not matched to a gene; V was cut back by 5 bases and J by 5 bases. Germline loops: CDR1 SGHNT, CDR2 YYREEE (reference sequence). Here the CDR3 DNA reads TGTGCCAGCAGACTGAATCGCGGGAGTGTCCACAATGAGCAGTTCTTC. Protein product: CASRLNRGSVHNEQFF. The variable domain in full, with the rest retrieved from reference TRBV5-4 and TRBJ2-1, is ETGVTQSPTHLIKTRGQQVTLRCSSQSGHNTVSWYQQALGQGPQFIFQYYREEENGRGNFPPRFSGLQFPNYSSELNVNALELDDSALYLCASRLNRGSVHNEQFFGPGTRLTVL.

Points on this clonotype: One base away lies a much larger clone, so this may be a sequencing read error. The rearrangement uses TRBV11-3 and TRBJ2-1, with 8 nucleotides matching TRBD2. Germline-derived CDR1 and CDR2 are SGHNT and YENEEA. The CDR3 loop spans 14 amino acids. The CDR3 nucleotides read TGTGCCAGCAGCCTTAGCGGGACGAACAATGGGCAGTTCTTC. It yields the protein CASSLSGTNNGQFF.

Note on this clonotype: This may arise from a read error, as a much more abundant clone is one base away. The chain employs TRBV20-1 and TRBJ2-1; TRBD2 aligns across 15 bases. Germline V lookup: CDR1 DFQATT, CDR2 SNEGSKA (reference sequence). After removal of 1 base from V and 0 bases from J, the junction contained 10 bases not matched to a gene. This CDR3 spans 20 amino acids. CDR3 region: CSARASGTSGGPSSYNEQFF. In nucleotides, the CDR3 is TGCAGTGCTAGAGCCTCCGGGACTAGCGGGGGGCCAAGCTCCTACAATGAGCAGTTCTTC.

This clonotype was picked up many times. V is TRBV6-5 and J is TRBJ2-2, with TRBD1 identical over 7 bases. Losses at the gene ends were 0 bases for V and 5 bases for J; bases not matched to a gene: 9. There are 17 residues in the CDR3. Per germline, CDR1 MNHEY and CDR2 SVGAGI. The CDR3 reads CASSYSKTGLVTGELFF. Written as DNA, the CDR3 is TGTGCCAGCAGTTACTCGAAGACAGGGCTCGTTACCGGGGAGCTGTTTTTT.

The CDR3 region has the DNA TGTGCCAGCAGTACCTTAAACGGGGCGGGAGGTTATCGGTATCGAGCCCAAGAGACCCAGTACTTC. Translated: CASSTLNGAGGYRYRAQETQYF. The V gene is TRBV6-5, the J gene TRBJ2-5; 8 nucleotides align to TRBD2. CDR3 length equals 22 residues. The trim removed 5 bases at V and 1 base at J, leaving 27 bases unmatched. Per the germline V gene, CDR1 is MNHEY and CDR2 is SVGAGI.

The genes are TRBV19 and TRBJ2-3; 14 bases line up with TRBD2. This CDR3 has 18 residues. V shed 4 bases, J shed 4 bases, and the junction held 10 bases outside the gene matches. Germline V lookup: CDR1 LNHDA, CDR2 SQIVND (reference sequence). The CDR3, as DNA: TGTGCCAGTAGTAAGGAACCGGGACTAGCGGGAGCCGCAGATACGCAGTATTTT. Protein sequence: CASSKEPGLAGAADTQYF. The full variable domain, with the rest looked up from reference TRBV19 and TRBJ2-3, is DGGITQSPKYLFRKEGQNVTLSCEQNLNHDAMYWYRQDPGQGLRLIYYSQIVNDFQKGDIAEGYSVSREKKESFPLTVTSAQKNPTAFYLCASSKEPGLAGAADTQYFGPGTRLTVL.

This clonotype has just a few counts. The V and J genes are TRBV7-3 and TRBJ2-1, with 7 bases that match TRBD1. This CDR3 spans 15 amino acids. Germline V gene data show CDR1 as SGHTA and CDR2 as FQGTGA. The V segment lost 5 bases and the J segment 5 bases; nucleotides outside the gene matches: 9. This CDR3 is CASSAPGTADNEQFF. The CDR3 region has the DNA TGTGCCAGCAGCGCACCCGGGACAGCTGACAATGAGCAGTTCTTC.

A few counts support this clonotype. The rearrangement joins TRBV28 to TRBJ1-3; TRBD1 matches at 12 bases. Germline V CDR1 and CDR2: MDHEN, SYDVKM. Trimming cost V 6 bases and J 0 bases; bases outside gene matches: 9. CDR3 length: 18 amino acids. This CDR3 reads CASRSQGQGAPSGNTIYF. DNA for the CDR3: TGTGCCAGCAGGTCCCAGGGACAGGGGGCCCCCTCTGGAAACACCATATATTTT.

This clonotype was detected many times. The rearrangement uses TRBV12-3 or TRBV12-4 and TRBJ1-1; a weak D match, TRBD1 (5 bases). The CDR3 spans 14 residues. V was shortened by 1 base and J by 2 bases, with 8 bases between the two germline ends. The DNA for the CDR3 is TGTGCCAGCAGTTTAGTACAGGCCAACACTGAAGCTTTCTTT. Amino acids: CASSLVQANTEAFF.

This clonotype occurred many times. The junction differs from germline at one of its ends, possibly a read error. The chain has TRBV7-9 and TRBJ2-6; D ambiguous. The CDR3 has 14 residues. Germline V gene data show CDR1 as SEHNR and CDR2 as FQNEAQ (reference sequence). The CDR3 loop is CASSLTSGANVLTF. CDR3 nucleotide sequence: TGCGCCAGCAGCTTGACGTCTGGGGCCAACGTCCTGACTTTC. Full variable domain (rest looked up from reference TRBV7-9 and TRBJ2-6): DTGVSQNPRHKITKRGQNVTFRCDPISEHNRLYWYRQTLGQGPEFLTYFQNEAQLEKSRLLSDRFSAERPKGSFSTLEIQRTEQGDSAMYLCASSLTSGANVLTFGAGSRLTVL.

Ten or more counts support this clonotype. This CDR3 is CASSSFWNTEAFF. DNA for the CDR3: TGTGCCAGCAGTTCGTTCTGGAACACTGAAGCTTTCTTT. The rearrangement uses TRBV7-2 and TRBJ1-1, with D hard to call. CDR1 is SGHTA and CDR2 is FQGNSA in the germline V gene. Trimming took off 6 bases at V and 1 base at J, with 9 bases between the two ends. CDR3 length: 13 residues.

This clonotype was counted ten times or more. The rearrangement links TRBV6-1 to TRBJ2-3, with D possibly matching TRBD2 (5 bases). Deletions cut 9 bases from V and 4 bases from J, with 20 bases between. The CDR3 extends over 15 amino acids. Germline V gene data show CDR1 as MNHNS and CDR2 as SASEGT. The CDR3 DNA follows: TGTGCCAGTCCCCGGGGAGCGGTTGTCTCAGATACGCAGTATTTT. Its translation: CASPRGAVVSDTQYF.